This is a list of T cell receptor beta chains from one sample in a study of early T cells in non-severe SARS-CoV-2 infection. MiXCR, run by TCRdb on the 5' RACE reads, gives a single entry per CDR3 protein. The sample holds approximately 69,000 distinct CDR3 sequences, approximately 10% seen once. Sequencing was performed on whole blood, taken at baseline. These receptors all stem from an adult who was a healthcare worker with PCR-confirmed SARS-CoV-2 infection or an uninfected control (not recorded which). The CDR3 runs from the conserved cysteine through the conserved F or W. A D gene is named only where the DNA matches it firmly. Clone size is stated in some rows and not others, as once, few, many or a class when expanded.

DNA: TGTGCCAGCAGCTTACTCGTGATAGGAGCTAACTATGGCTACACCTTC
CDR3: CASSLLVIGANYGYTF
J: TRBJ1-2
D: .
V: TRBV7-2
size: .

DNA: TGTGCCATCAGTGAGAGGGAGAACGAGCAGTACTTC
CDR3: CAISERENEQYF
J: TRBJ2-7
D: .
V: TRBV10-3
size: .

DNA: TGCGCCAGCAGCTTGGGGACGGAAAATGAGCAGTTCTTC
CDR3: CASSLGTENEQFF
J: TRBJ2-1
D: .
V: TRBV5-1
size: few

DNA: TGTGCCAGCAGCCAGAAATCAGGGGGATTGGCGGACACCATATATTTT
CDR3: CASSQKSGGLADTIYF
J: TRBJ1-3
D: TRBD1
V: TRBV7-8
size: .

DNA: TGTGCCAGCAGCTCCCGCCCGACGGTACAAGAGACCCAGTACTTC
CDR3: CASSSRPTVQETQYF
J: TRBJ2-5
D: .
V: TRBV11-1
size: .

DNA: TGCAGCGTTGGAGGGCTAGCGGGGGCCAATGAGCAGTTCTTC
CDR3: CSVGGLAGANEQFF
J: TRBJ2-1
D: TRBD2
V: TRBV29-1
size: few

DNA: TGTGCCTGGAGCGTAGATGGGACAGGGGCCTACAATGAGCAGTTCTTC
CDR3: CAWSVDGTGAYNEQFF
J: TRBJ2-1
D: TRBD1
V: TRBV30
size: .

DNA: TGTGCCAGCAGCTTAGCGGGGGGTTTCTACAATGAGCAGTTCTTC
CDR3: CASSLAGGFYNEQFF
J: TRBJ2-1
D: .
V: TRBV7-8
size: few

DNA: TGTGTCAGCAGCTCTGGACTAGCGGGGGACACAGATACGCAGTATTTT
CDR3: CVSSSGLAGDTDTQYF
J: TRBJ2-3
D: TRBD2
V: TRBV5-4
size: .

DNA: TGTGCCAGCAGCTCCGGAACGGGGGTGGTTGATACGCAGTATTTT
CDR3: CASSSGTGVVDTQYF
J: TRBJ2-3
D: .
V: TRBV7-9
size: few

DNA: TGTGCCAGCAGCCCCCGTCTTGAGCGTAACAATGAGCAGTTCTTC
CDR3: CASSPRLERNNEQFF
J: TRBJ2-1
D: .
V: TRBV11-2
size: many

DNA: TGTGCCAGCAGCCCCCCCCCGGGGAGGAACTCCTACAATGAGCAGTTCTTC
CDR3: CASSPPPGRNSYNEQFF
J: TRBJ2-1
D: .
V: TRBV7-2
size: many

DNA: TGCAGTGCCTCGTTCACGGGGGCGCCTGGCACAGATACGCAGTATTTT
CDR3: CSASFTGAPGTDTQYF
J: TRBJ2-3
D: .
V: TRBV20-1
size: few